These T cell receptor beta chains were read from a single sample in a study of vaccination and CD4 T cells after COVID-19. Via MiXCR, TCRdb re-called the PCR reads, giving one row per CDR3 protein. The sample includes some 10,000 distinct CDR3 sequences, roughly 35% of them seen just once. The antigens these receptors bind are not known. Sequences were obtained from CD4+ T cells from blood, cultured in vitro. These receptors were taken from a human donor in good health. The CDR3 runs from the conserved cysteine through the conserved F or W. A D gene is named only where the DNA matches it firmly. Expanded clones are given a class, and other clones once, few, many or no size at all.

v_gene: TRBV19; d_gene: .; j_gene: TRBJ2-7; abundance: few; CDR3aa: CASSIAAGSYEQYF; CDR3nt: TGTGCCAGTAGTATAGCCGCAGGGTCCTACGAGCAGTACTTC
v_gene: TRBV2; d_gene: .; j_gene: TRBJ2-3; abundance: few; CDR3aa: CASVRTPTDTQYF; CDR3nt: TGTGCCAGCGTTCGTACTCCCACAGATACGCAGTATTTT
v_gene: TRBV7-2; d_gene: .; j_gene: TRBJ1-5; abundance: few; CDR3aa: CASSLGHSNQPQHF; CDR3nt: TGTGCCAGCAGTCTCGGTCATTCCAACCAGCCCCAGCATTTT
v_gene: TRBV19; d_gene: .; j_gene: TRBJ1-5; abundance: .; CDR3aa: CASSNQGGQPQHF; CDR3nt: TGTGCCAGTAGTAACCAGGGAGGTCAGCCCCAGCATTTT
v_gene: TRBV28; d_gene: .; j_gene: TRBJ2-4; abundance: .; CDR3aa: CASSPNRWESKNIQYF; CDR3nt: TGTGCCAGCAGCCCCAATCGGTGGGAGTCCAAAAACATTCAGTACTTC
v_gene: TRBV5-1; d_gene: .; j_gene: TRBJ2-3; abundance: once; CDR3aa: CASSGPQGSGTDTQYF; CDR3nt: TGCGCCAGCAGCGGCCCGCAGGGAAGTGGAACAGATACGCAGTATTTT
v_gene: TRBV7-2; d_gene: .; j_gene: TRBJ2-5; abundance: .; CDR3aa: CASSSRREQETQYF; CDR3nt: TGTGCCAGCAGCTCCAGGCGGGAACAAGAGACCCAGTACTTC
v_gene: TRBV11-2; d_gene: TRBD2; j_gene: TRBJ2-5; abundance: .; CDR3aa: CASSSLLTGREGTQYF; CDR3nt: TGTGCCAGCAGCTCGCTGTTGACCGGCAGGGAGGGGACCCAGTACTTC
v_gene: TRBV7-3; d_gene: TRBD1; j_gene: TRBJ1-1; abundance: large; CDR3aa: CASSLSRDSEAFF; CDR3nt: TGTGCCAGCAGCTTAAGCCGGGACAGTGAAGCTTTCTTT
v_gene: TRBV29-1; d_gene: .; j_gene: TRBJ2-7; abundance: .; CDR3aa: CSVERGGASGQYF; CDR3nt: TGCAGCGTTGAAAGAGGAGGGGCCAGCGGGCAGTACTTC
v_gene: TRBV27; d_gene: .; j_gene: TRBJ1-3; abundance: .; CDR3aa: CASGPLGVGSSGNTIYF; CDR3nt: TGTGCCAGTGGACCCTTAGGGGTGGGGAGCTCTGGAAACACCATATATTTT
v_gene: TRBV30; d_gene: .; j_gene: TRBJ1-2; abundance: few; CDR3aa: CAWTLGWEGNGYTF; CDR3nt: TGTGCCTGGACCCTTGGCTGGGAGGGCAATGGCTACACCTTC
v_gene: TRBV28; d_gene: TRBD2; j_gene: TRBJ2-2; abundance: .; CDR3aa: CASSLFRLAAGELFF; CDR3nt: TGTGCCAGCAGTTTATTTCGACTAGCGGCCGGGGAGCTGTTTTTT
v_gene: TRBV28; d_gene: .; j_gene: TRBJ2-4; abundance: .; CDR3aa: CASSLYGPGNIQYF; CDR3nt: TGTGCCAGCAGTTTATATGGTCCGGGGAACATTCAGTACTTC
v_gene: TRBV7-8; d_gene: TRBD2; j_gene: TRBJ2-7; abundance: .; CDR3aa: CASSLQAGGESEQYF; CDR3nt: TGTGCCAGCAGCTTACAGGCGGGAGGGGAATCCGAGCAGTACTTC
v_gene: TRBV27; d_gene: .; j_gene: TRBJ2-7; abundance: .; CDR3aa: CASSLSGLSSYEQYF; CDR3nt: TGTGCCAGCAGTTTATCTGGACTTAGCTCCTACGAGCAGTACTTC
v_gene: TRBV28; d_gene: .; j_gene: TRBJ1-5; abundance: few; CDR3aa: CASSPGADQPQHF; CDR3nt: TGTGCCAGCAGTCCGGGCGCGGACCAGCCCCAGCATTTT
v_gene: TRBV6-1; d_gene: .; j_gene: TRBJ1-3; abundance: few; CDR3aa: CASGQSNSGNTIYF; CDR3nt: TGTGCCAGCGGACAATCGAACTCTGGAAACACCATATATTTT
v_gene: TRBV20-1; d_gene: .; j_gene: TRBJ1-2; abundance: few; CDR3aa: CNGWLGASYGYTF; CDR3nt: TGCAACGGCTGGCTGGGGGCCAGCTATGGCTACACCTTC
v_gene: TRBV10-3; d_gene: TRBD2; j_gene: TRBJ2-7; abundance: few; CDR3aa: CAISESLGLAITYEQYF; CDR3nt: TGTGCCATCAGTGAGTCTCTTGGACTAGCGATAACCTACGAGCAGTACTTC
v_gene: TRBV15; d_gene: TRBD1; j_gene: TRBJ1-1; abundance: few; CDR3aa: CATSKRGEGQGRKAFF; CDR3nt: TGTGCCACCAGCAAACGGGGTGAGGGACAGGGGAGAAAAGCTTTCTTT
v_gene: TRBV6-2/TRBV6-3; d_gene: TRBD1; j_gene: TRBJ2-6; abundance: .; CDR3aa: CASSYRGSGANVLTF; CDR3nt: TGTGCCAGCAGCTACAGGGGTTCTGGGGCCAACGTCCTGACTTTC
v_gene: TRBV20-1; d_gene: .; j_gene: TRBJ2-3; abundance: few; CDR3aa: CSARGSQGKVDTQYF; CDR3nt: TGCAGTGCTAGAGGGAGTCAGGGAAAGGTGGATACGCAGTATTTT
v_gene: TRBV5-1; d_gene: .; j_gene: TRBJ2-5; abundance: once; CDR3aa: CASSLIREETQYF; CDR3nt: TGCGCCAGCAGCTTGATCAGGGAAGAGACCCAGTACTTC
v_gene: TRBV15; d_gene: .; j_gene: TRBJ2-7; abundance: .; CDR3aa: CATSRAWPRASYEQYF; CDR3nt: TGTGCCACCAGCAGGGCTTGGCCTAGAGCATCCTACGAGCAGTACTTC
v_gene: TRBV6-1; d_gene: .; j_gene: TRBJ2-4; abundance: once; CDR3aa: CASSPIGGAKNIQYF; CDR3nt: TGTGCCAGCAGCCCCATTGGGGGAGCCAAAAACATTCAGTACTTC
v_gene: TRBV20-1; d_gene: .; j_gene: TRBJ1-2; abundance: .; CDR3aa: CSARSGGGEYYGYTF; CDR3nt: TGCAGTGCTAGATCGGGCGGGGGGGAATACTATGGCTACACCTTC
v_gene: TRBV7-9; d_gene: .; j_gene: TRBJ2-7; abundance: .; CDR3aa: CASSLAGGRYEQYF; CDR3nt: TGTGCCAGCAGCTTAGCCGGGGGAAGGTACGAGCAGTACTTC
v_gene: TRBV7-2; d_gene: .; j_gene: TRBJ1-1; abundance: few; CDR3aa: CASSLATETEAFF; CDR3nt: TGTGCCAGCAGCTTAGCCACGGAAACTGAAGCTTTCTTT
v_gene: TRBV5-1; d_gene: TRBD1; j_gene: TRBJ1-5; abundance: few; CDR3aa: CASSPTGQPNQPQHF; CDR3nt: TGCGCCAGCAGCCCTACGGGACAGCCCAATCAGCCCCAGCATTTT
v_gene: TRBV19; d_gene: .; j_gene: TRBJ1-2; abundance: few; CDR3aa: CASTPGRGYGYTF; CDR3nt: TGTGCCAGTACCCCGGGCCGGGGGTATGGCTACACCTTC
v_gene: TRBV7-2; d_gene: .; j_gene: TRBJ2-1; abundance: .; CDR3aa: CASSLAGGFDEQFF; CDR3nt: TGTGCCAGCAGCTTAGCGGGGGGATTCGATGAGCAGTTCTTC
v_gene: TRBV20-1; d_gene: TRBD2; j_gene: TRBJ2-3; abundance: few; CDR3aa: CSALAGALDTQYF; CDR3nt: TGCAGTGCTCTGGCGGGAGCCCTAGATACGCAGTATTTT
v_gene: TRBV6-1; d_gene: .; j_gene: TRBJ2-1; abundance: once; CDR3aa: CASSLTDAGSYNEQFF; CDR3nt: TGTGCCAGCAGTCTGACTGATGCGGGCTCCTACAATGAGCAGTTCTTC
v_gene: TRBV20-1; d_gene: .; j_gene: TRBJ1-2; abundance: .; CDR3aa: CSARGALAEGYTF; CDR3nt: TGCAGTGCTAGAGGGGCCCTCGCGGAGGGCTACACCTTC
v_gene: TRBV7-2; d_gene: TRBD2; j_gene: TRBJ2-5; abundance: .; CDR3aa: CASASGRDGLETQYF; CDR3nt: TGTGCCAGCGCTAGCGGGAGGGACGGGCTGGAGACCCAGTACTTC
v_gene: TRBV6-1; d_gene: TRBD1; j_gene: TRBJ1-5; abundance: .; CDR3aa: CASSLDRGYNQPQHF; CDR3nt: TGTGCCAGCAGTCTAGACAGGGGCTACAATCAGCCCCAGCATTTT
v_gene: TRBV6-2/TRBV6-3; d_gene: .; j_gene: TRBJ2-7; abundance: .; CDR3aa: CASSALSISISYEQYF; CDR3nt: TGTGCCAGCAGTGCGCTCAGTATCTCCATCTCCTACGAGCAGTACTTC
v_gene: TRBV20-1; d_gene: .; j_gene: TRBJ2-5; abundance: few; CDR3aa: CSARDPAHGKGAQYF; CDR3nt: TGCAGTGCTAGAGATCCGGCGCACGGTAAAGGTGCCCAGTACTTC
v_gene: TRBV6-1; d_gene: TRBD2; j_gene: TRBJ2-2; abundance: .; CDR3aa: CASTRAGDTGELFF; CDR3nt: TGTGCCAGCACGCGCGCGGGGGACACCGGGGAGCTGTTTTTT
v_gene: TRBV7-2; d_gene: .; j_gene: TRBJ2-1; abundance: few; CDR3aa: CASSLAFYNEQFF; CDR3nt: TGTGCCAGCAGCTTAGCCTTTTACAATGAGCAGTTCTTC
v_gene: TRBV18; d_gene: .; j_gene: TRBJ1-6; abundance: .; CDR3aa: CASSPGRDSPLHF; CDR3nt: TGTGCCAGCTCGCCCGGAAGGGATTCACCCCTCCACTTT
v_gene: TRBV2; d_gene: TRBD1; j_gene: TRBJ2-5; abundance: .; CDR3aa: CASRVNPTGVETQYF; CDR3nt: TGTGCCAGCAGGGTCAACCCTACAGGGGTCGAGACCCAGTACTTC
v_gene: TRBV28; d_gene: .; j_gene: TRBJ2-5; abundance: .; CDR3aa: CASSLWGGETQYF; CDR3nt: TGTGCCAGCAGTTTATGGGGGGGAGAGACCCAGTACTTC